These 22 T cell receptor beta chains were sequenced from one sample in a study of Ad26.COV2.S vaccination and SARS-CoV-2 variants. Here immunoSEQ multiplex PCR was the method, and the copy in TCRdb shows in-frame clones only, minus some. The sample lists about 180,000 clones, around 88% occurring once. Sequenced material: peripheral blood, taken after recovery from COVID-19. The receptors come from a human donor who had recovered from COVID-19.

The rearrangement uses TRBV9 and TRBJ2-1; 14 nucleotides line up with TRBD2. CDR1 SGDLS and CDR2 YYNGEE come from the germline V gene. This CDR3 spans 19 amino acids. V gave up 0 bases and J gave up 4 bases; unmatched junction bases: 9. The chain's CDR3 is CASSVGPGLAGGGYNEQFF. CDR3 DNA: TGTGCCAGCAGCGTAGGCCCCGGACTAGCGGGGGGCGGGTACAATGAGCAGTTCTTC.

This chain uses TRBV28 with TRBJ2-7; D gene unclear. V was shortened by 3 bases and J by 5 bases, with 2 bases between the two germline ends. Germline lookup yields CDR1 MDHEN and CDR2 SYDVKM. The CDR3 is 10 residues long. Here the CDR3 DNA reads TGTGCCAGCAGTTTCAACGAGCAGTACTTC. It codes for CASSFNEQYF.

J is TRBJ2-7 and V is TRBV27; D unclear. This CDR3 comprises 13 residues. Germline V gene sequence: CDR1 MNHEY, CDR2 SMNVEV (reference sequence). The V gene lost 3 bases and the J gene lost 5 bases, with 11 bases spanning the gap. The CDR3 DNA reads TGTGCCAGCAGTTTCTTAGGTTTCCACGAGCAGTACTTC. Its protein is CASSFLGFHEQYF.

The chain employs TRBV2 and TRBJ1-4; D is undetermined. Germline V gene data show CDR1 as SNHLY and CDR2 as FYNNEI. Trimming cost V 7 bases and J 4 bases, with 10 bases left between them. The CDR3 loop spans 13 amino acids. CDR3 coding DNA: TGTGCCAGCATCGGCCAGCTTAATGAAAAACTGTTTTTT. It specifies CASIGQLNEKLFF.

The chain uses TRBV2 and TRBJ2-7, with D possibly TRBD1 on 5 matching bases. The V and J ends lost 1 base and 4 bases respectively, with 14 bases between them. In germline, CDR1 is SNHLY, CDR2 FYNNEI. The CDR3 spans 15 residues. The CDR3 nucleotides read TGTGCCAGCAGTGAAGTGGCTGACAGTGGGTACGAGCAGTACTTC. Its protein product is CASSEVADSGYEQYF.

This clone is labeled as medium-sized. The V gene is TRBV11-2, the J gene TRBJ2-7, with D perhaps TRBD1 (5 bases). In germline, CDR1 is SGHAT, CDR2 FQNNGV. The V end was cut by 5 bases, the J end by 3 bases, with 8 bases between. CDR3 length equals 12 residues. CDR3 DNA sequence: TGTGCCAGCAGCACGGACAACTACGAGCAGTACTTC. Translated, it gives CASSTDNYEQYF.

This clone was seen just once. The chain joins TRBV28 to TRBJ2-7, with D perhaps matching TRBD1 (6 bases). The CDR3 spans 14 residues. Germline CDR1 reads MDHEN; CDR2 reads SYDVKM. Trimming took 8 bases from V and 0 from J, leaving 14 bases between them. CDR3 coding DNA: TGTGCCAGCTATACGAGGGGGAGCTCCTACGAGCAGTACTTC. As protein: CASYTRGSSYEQYF.

The rearrangement joins TRBV6-5 to TRBJ1-1, with D possibly being TRBD1 (5 bases). This CDR3 has 14 residues. Trimming removed 6 bases at V and 0 bases at J, with 11 bases between. CDR1 is MNHEY and CDR2 is SVGAGI in the germline V gene. CDR3 sequence reads: CASRADTMNTEAFF. The DNA of the CDR3 is TGTGCCAGCAGAGCGGACACGATGAACACTGAAGCTTTCTTT.

Worth noting for this clone: The sample carries other DNA sequences with the same CDR3. This chain joins TRBV12-3 or TRBV12-4 and TRBJ1-1; the D is unclear. The CDR3 is made up of 13 amino acids. V dropped 2 bases and J dropped 0 bases, with 4 bases sitting between them. CDR3 protein: CASSLLMNTEAFF. For the CDR3, the DNA is TGTGCCAGCAGTTTATTAATGAACACTGAAGCTTTCTTT.

The table lists this clone with a count of one. The chain combines TRBV10-3 with TRBJ1-5, with unresolved D. Germline values: CDR1 ENHRY, CDR2 SYGVKD. The CDR3 covers 16 residues. V lost 5 bases and J 0 bases, leaving 14 bases between the germline ends. CDR3: CAISSGPVYSNQPQHF. Written as DNA, the CDR3 is TGTGCCATCAGTTCCGGACCGGTTTATAGCAATCAGCCCCAGCATTTT.

The CDR3: CSATASGPSSYEQYF. Written as DNA, the CDR3 is TGCAGCGCTACCGCGTCGGGTCCCTCCTCCTACGAGCAGTACTTC. The rearrangement links TRBV29-1 to TRBJ2-7, with no clear D. The ends were cut back, 7 bases at V and 0 bases at J, with 19 bases in the middle. The CDR3 consists of 15 residues. Germline values: CDR1 SQVTM, CDR2 ANQGSEA.

The chain combines TRBV5-8 with TRBJ2-7; 10 nucleotides line up with TRBD1. CDR1 is SGHTS and CDR2 is YDEGEE in the germline V gene. The CDR3 contains 16 residues. V gave up 2 bases and J gave up 1 base; unmatched junction bases: 6. The CDR3 DNA reads as TGTGCCAGCAGCTTCCCCGGGACAGGGGAATCCTACGAGCAGTACTTC. It codes for CASSFPGTGESYEQYF. The variable domain in full, completed from reference TRBV5-8 and TRBJ2-7, reads EAGVTQSPTHLIKTRGQQATLRCSPISGHTSVYWYQQALGLGLQFLLWYDEGEERNRGNFPPRFSGRQFPNYSSELNVNALELEDSALYLCASSFPGTGESYEQYFGPGTRLTVT.

The rearrangement joins TRBV5-4 to TRBJ2-5, with 14 bases that match TRBD2. Germline CDR1 SGHNT, CDR2 YYREEE (reference sequence). The CDR3 runs 15 residues. J lost 1 base, V lost 4 bases, and 0 bases had no gene match. DNA for the CDR3: TGTGCCAGCAGCGGGACTAGCGGGAGCCAAGAGACCCAGTACTTC. Protein sequence: CASSGTSGSQETQYF.

In nucleotides, the CDR3 is TGCAGCGTTTGGCGCAGGGGACAAGGGCAGGCTTTCTTT. This codes for CSVWRRGQGQAFF. The rearrangement uses TRBV29-1 and TRBJ1-1; D may be TRBD1 (6 bases). Deletions cut 5 bases from V and 11 bases from J, with 21 bases between. The CDR3 consists of 13 residues. Germline assignment: CDR1 SQVTM and CDR2 ANQGSEA.

In this sample, this clone turned up a few times. The V call is TRBV7-3, the J call TRBJ2-6; D may correspond to TRBD1 or TRBD2 (5 bases each). The germline CDR1 and CDR2 sequences are SGHTA and FQGTGA. Trimming cost V 1 base and J 4 bases, with 23 bases left between them. This CDR3 has 20 amino acids. CDR3 DNA sequence: TGTGCCAGCAGCTTAATTCCCACAGGACTCTCCTTAGGAGGGGCCAACGTCCTGACTTTC. Residues: CASSLIPTGLSLGGANVLTF. The full variable domain, its missing parts supplied by reference TRBV7-3 and TRBJ2-6, is GAGVSQTPSNKVTEKGKYVELRCDPISGHTALYWYRQSLGQGPEFLIYFQGTGAADDSGLPNDRFFAVRPEGSVSTLKIQRTERGDSAVYLCASSLIPTGLSLGGANVLTFGAGSRLTVL.

This clone was observed a handful of times. The chain carries TRBV6-1 and TRBJ2-7, with D unresolved. CDR3 length: 15 residues. Germline V gives CDR1 MNHNS, CDR2 SASEGT. Trimming shortened V by 3 bases and J by 6 bases, and 18 bases separated the two germline ends. The CDR3 coding sequence is TGTGCCAGCAGTGAGCCCCGGCTCTCGACGGGCGAGCAGTACTTC. It is translated as CASSEPRLSTGEQYF.

The V and J genes are TRBV9 and TRBJ1-1; possible D gene TRBD1, 5 bases. Germline CDR1 and CDR2: SGDLS and YYNGEE. The CDR3 has 15 amino acids. Trimming cost V 5 bases and J 6 bases, with 20 bases left between them. CDR3 sequence reads: CASSLGGHRQPEAFF. CDR3 coding DNA: TGTGCCAGCAGTTTAGGAGGGCACAGGCAACCTGAAGCTTTCTTT.

The CDR3 region is CASSLRKEVQNTEAFF. The CDR3 DNA reads as TGTGCCAGCAGTTTAAGAAAGGAGGTCCAGAACACTGAAGCTTTCTTT. This chain joins TRBV27 and TRBJ1-1; no clear D gene. There are 16 residues in the CDR3. Germline V gene data show CDR1 as MNHEY and CDR2 as SMNVEV (reference sequence). Trimming removed 2 bases from V and 1 base from J, with 14 bases in between.

This chain joins TRBV12-5 and TRBJ1-2; D unresolved. The CDR3 runs to 16 residues. Germline V gene sequence: CDR1 LGHNT, CDR2 FRNRAP. Deletions cut 0 bases from V and 3 bases from J, with 14 bases between. CDR3: CASGLVGHQADYGYTF. As DNA, the CDR3 is TGTGCTAGTGGTTTGGTAGGTCACCAGGCGGACTATGGCTACACCTTC.

The chain is built from TRBV7-9 and TRBJ2-7, with 9 bases matching TRBD2. The CDR3 covers 11 residues. Looked up from germline, CDR1 is SEHNR and CDR2 is FQNEAQ (reference sequence). V gave up 5 bases and J gave up 12 bases; unmatched junction bases: 5. As DNA, the CDR3 is TGTGCCAGCAGCCCCGCGGGGGGGCTGTACTTC. Its translation is CASSPAGGLYF.

The chain joins TRBV18 to TRBJ2-3; D unclear. CDR1 is KGHSH, CDR2 LQKENI, per germline. Trimming cost V 0 bases and J 0 bases, with 4 bases left between them. The CDR3 is 14 residues long. CDR3 sequence: CASSPPFSTDTQYF. The CDR3, as DNA: TGTGCCAGCTCACCACCGTTCAGCACAGATACGCAGTATTTT.

This chain uses TRBV5-1 with TRBJ1-1; the D is unclear. Germline V gives CDR1 SGHRS, CDR2 YFSETQ. The CDR3 runs to 12 residues. Deletions cut 1 base from V and 1 base from J, with 2 bases between. The CDR3 nucleotides are TGCGCCAGCAGCTTGCGGAACACTGAAGCTTTCTTT. It specifies CASSLRNTEAFF.